One T cell receptor beta chain is described in this entry. The clone's antigen remains unknown. One base away there is no much larger clone; base qualities are not given. This record belongs to a study of T cell responses to AZD1222 COVID-19 vaccine (dated by TCRdb to the early 2020s). For the study in its entirety: AZD1222 recipients whose second dose came at about 4 weeks and those whose second dose came at about 12 weeks were combined into one group, since spike-specific TCR depth and breadth did not differ between the two schedules. Trial participants were enrolled by age into 18-55, 56-69 and 70-plus year subgroups, with approximately 150, 28 and 58 TCR-sequenced participants respectively. A total of 230 to 250 trial participants underwent TCR sequencing, of whom about 210 received two doses of AZD1222 and about 25 received two doses of the MenACWY control vaccine.

The CDR3 regions of human TCRbeta chains were subjected to immunosequencing. Per the authors' processing: Repertoire TCRs were checked for matches against a reference library of SARS-CoV-2-specific TCRs that had been generated using the MIRA antigen-specificity platform. Breadth meant the fraction of unique TCRs that were SARS-CoV-2-associated, whereas depth meant the fraction of total T cells that were SARS-CoV-2-associated. Using the MIRA data, every spike-specific TCR was mapped to the spike region that the TCR reacted to and assigned to either a CD4 or a CD8 class. Log10-transformed breadth and depth values were compared by one-way ANOVA with Sidak's multiple comparisons tests. Sourced from immuneACCESS, this table was stored by TCRdb with only in-frame sequences that have V and J called. A share of the clones is absent; for the studies checked, an unresolved V gene accounts for under half, and the remainder has no known explanation. D and trimming come from the DNA, and the V and J calls and clone size come from that table. This sample lists roughly 120,000 clones; around 86% were detected once. The ten largest clones capture about 1.2% of the sample.

The sample's time point label is to be understood as: baseline before first vaccination. Samples from vaccinated people were obtained from the UK trials COV001 and COV002, which included a single-blind randomized controlled phase 2/3 trial of AZD1222 (ChAdOx1 nCoV-19) in healthy adults. For TCRbeta chain sequencing, PBMC samples were collected from trial participants at day 0 and at day 28 after the second dose. Here is what the overall study found, with its caveats: Most participants were white British and females outnumbered males, and the authors suggested that clonal diversity may have been underestimated. Because no samples from the day 14 peak response were available, repertoires could be characterized only after the peak T cell response. The vaccine-associated CD4 TCRs covered the entire spike protein, and the dominant responses fell in regions 160-218 and 743-854. Conclusions about previously exposed vaccinees were limited because only a handful of AZD1222 recipients were SARS-CoV-2 seropositive at baseline. Nearly half of unique spike-specific TCRs reportedly recognized epitopes outside regions mutated in the B.1.351 and B.1.1.7 variants. In the small 56-69-year group, the increase in depth fell short of significance, most likely because of low power. Spike-specific TCR breadth and depth rose significantly after two AZD1222 doses compared with day 0 and with MenACWY recipients.

Inclusive of the bounding cysteine and phenylalanine, the CDR3 is 15 residues long. CDR3 DNA is the only sequence kept; it has 45 bases, read in frame from the first base. The germline V gene (reference sequence) provides CDR1 LGHDT and CDR2 YNNKEL. V was cut back by 2 bases and J by 4 bases, leaving a gap of 12 bases between them. Rearrangement joined TRBV3-1 (or the pseudogene TRBV3-2) to TRBJ1-5, with no confident D gene call. This specimen consisted of peripheral blood, obtained on day 0 of AZD1222 vaccination. The sequence derives from an adult in good health. The CDR3 has the sequence CASSQIPGVNQPQHF. In nucleotides, the sequence is TGTGCCAGCAGCCAAATCCCCGGGGTAAATCAGCCCCAGCATTTT.